These 18 T cell receptor beta chains share one sample of origin, sequenced in a study of T cell responses to AZD1222 COVID-19 vaccine. Libraries were prepared by immunoSEQ multiplex PCR; TCRdb keeps only in-frame clonotypes and omits some of them. The table has about 130,000 clones, 92% seen once; the top ten hold about 2.1%. The sample here was peripheral blood, taken on day 0 of AZD1222 vaccination. The receptor set was obtained from an adult in good health.

The chain has TRBV7-6 and TRBJ1-4; D not certain. CDR3 length equals 16 residues. V was trimmed by 1 base and J by 3 bases, leaving 12 bases between them. The germline CDR1 and CDR2 sequences are SGHVS and FNYEAQ. The CDR3 nucleotides read TGTGCCAGCAGCTTAGGAGGCCCCGGAGCTAATGAAAAACTGTTTTTT. Translated, it gives CASSLGGPGANEKLFF.

The chain couples TRBV7-9 to TRBJ2-7; 7 bases line up with TRBD1. The germline CDR1 and CDR2 sequences are SEHNR and FQNEAQ (reference sequence). This CDR3 is 13 amino acids long. Losses at the gene ends were 5 bases for V and 5 bases for J; bases not matched to a gene: 6. DNA of the CDR3: TGTGCCAGCAGCGACTCCGACAGGGACGAGCAGTACTTC. Protein sequence: CASSDSDRDEQYF. The full variable domain, its missing parts supplied by reference TRBV7-9 and TRBJ2-7, is DTGVSQNPRHKITKRGQNVTFRCDPISEHNRLYWYRQTLGQGPEFLTYFQNEAQLEKSRLLSDRFSAERPKGSFSTLEIQRTEQGDSAMYLCASSDSDRDEQYFGPGTRLTVT.

The chain uses TRBV10-1 and TRBJ1-5; no firm D call. The CDR3 is 15 residues long. V lost 0 bases to trimming and J lost 4 bases, with 10 bases between them. Germline values: CDR1 WNHNN, CDR2 SYGVQD (reference sequence). The CDR3 protein is CASSESTPLNQPQHF. The DNA of the CDR3 is TGCGCCAGCAGTGAGTCGACTCCTTTGAATCAGCCCCAGCATTTT.

The V call is TRBV5-4, the J call TRBJ1-2; weak D call: TRBD1 (5 bases). CDR1 and CDR2 (germline): SGHNT, YYREEE (reference sequence). The V end was cut by 1 base, the J end by 4 bases, with 8 bases between. The CDR3 extends over 13 amino acids. The CDR3 DNA follows: TGTGCCAGCAGCTTGCGGGGGAGCTATGGCTACACCTTC. Translation: CASSLRGSYGYTF.

A note on this clone: Other nucleotide sequences from this sample produce the same CDR3. This sequence joins TRBV6-2 or TRBV6-3 and TRBJ2-1; D unclear. CDR3 size: 13 residues. The germline V and J ends were trimmed by 2 bases and 4 bases, with 6 bases remaining between them. The germline CDR1 and CDR2 sequences are MNHEY and SVGEGT. CDR3 in amino acids: CASSYSRYNEQFF. The CDR3, as DNA: TGTGCCAGCAGTTACAGTAGGTACAATGAGCAGTTCTTC.

Only one count was recorded for this clone. This chain uses TRBV7-8 with TRBJ1-1; D is perhaps TRBD1 (6 bases). Germline V gives CDR1 SGHVS, CDR2 FQNEAQ. V shed 5 bases and J shed 0 bases, with 19 bases lying between them. CDR3 size: 17 residues. The CDR3 DNA is TGTGCCAGCAGCCTGGGGACAATTCCCCTCCTGAACACTGAAGCTTTCTTT. It translates to CASSLGTIPLLNTEAFF.

The chain uses TRBV24-1 and TRBJ1-3; no reliable D call. Germline V lookup: CDR1 KGHDR, CDR2 SFDVKD. Trimming took 2 bases from V and 0 from J, leaving 10 bases between them. This CDR3 comprises 16 residues. The CDR3: CATSDSRRDSGNTIYF. The CDR3, as DNA: TGTGCCACCAGTGATTCCCGGCGCGACTCTGGAAACACCATATATTTT.

The chain is built from TRBV2 and TRBJ1-4, with 7 nucleotides matching TRBD1. CDR3 size: 15 residues. CDR1 SNHLY and CDR2 FYNNEI come from the germline V gene. V was clipped by 5 bases and J by 8 bases; unmatched bases: 11. The CDR3 DNA reads TGTGCCAGCAGTCCTAACAGGGGAGAGGGCGAAAAACTGTTTTTT. Residues: CASSPNRGEGEKLFF.

The rearrangement uses TRBV19 and TRBJ1-2; D is unclear. This CDR3 region has 13 residues. Trimming cost V 4 bases and J 4 bases, with 10 bases left between them. Per the germline V gene, CDR1 is LNHDA and CDR2 is SQIVND (reference sequence). CDR3 in DNA: TGTGCCAGTAGTAACGCTCCGTTCTATGGCTACACCTTC. Its protein is CASSNAPFYGYTF.

V gene TRBV3-1 (or the pseudogene TRBV3-2) combines with J gene TRBJ2-7; 7 nucleotides match TRBD1. The germline V gene has CDR1 LGHDT and CDR2 YNNKEL (reference sequence). The CDR3 is 13 amino acids. Germline trimming cut 3 bases from V and 6 bases from J; bases unmatched to any gene: 5. The CDR3 here is CASSQDRHGEQYF. Written as DNA, the CDR3 is TGTGCCAGCAGCCAGGACAGGCACGGCGAGCAGTACTTC.

The chain recombines TRBV20-1 with TRBJ1-2, with D tentatively TRBD1 (5 bases). The germline gives CDR1 DFQATT, CDR2 SNEGSKA (reference sequence). This CDR3 comprises 13 residues. Deletions cut 3 bases from V and 4 bases from J, with 12 bases between. CDR3 sequence (DNA): TGCAGTGCTAGTGCAGAGGGGAGCTATGGCTACACCTTC. Translating gives CSASAEGSYGYTF.

This rearrangement joins TRBV5-1 to TRBJ1-1; 8 bases are a match to TRBD1. Germline V gene lookup returns CDR1 SGHRS and CDR2 YFSETQ. The V segment lost 4 bases and the J segment 1 base; nucleotides outside the gene matches: 6. This CDR3 region has 15 residues. The CDR3, as DNA: TGCGCCAGCAGCCACCGGGACAGGAGGAACACTGAAGCTTTCTTT. It is translated as CASSHRDRRNTEAFF.

This sequence joins TRBV6-2 or TRBV6-3 and TRBJ1-2; 9 bases map to TRBD1. In germline, CDR1 is MNHEY, CDR2 SVGEGT. V was pared by 6 bases and J by 3 bases, with 8 bases of the junction left unmatched. The CDR3 is 15 residues long. The CDR3 bases are TGTGCCAGCAGCGATGGGAGACAGGGGGACTATGGCTACACCTTC. Residues: CASSDGRQGDYGYTF.

V and J are TRBV2 and TRBJ1-1; tentative D call: TRBD1 (5 bases). The germline CDR1 and CDR2 sequences are SNHLY and FYNNEI. Between the trimmed V and J ends, which lost 3 bases and 0 bases, there was a span of 11 bases. The CDR3 consists of 15 residues. CDR3: CASSDPGSVNTEAFF. Here the CDR3 DNA reads TGTGCCAGCAGTGACCCAGGGTCCGTGAACACTGAAGCTTTCTTT.

The V call is TRBV27, the J call TRBJ2-2; TRBD2 matches at 8 bases. The CDR3 contains 17 residues. Germline V gene lookup returns CDR1 MNHEY and CDR2 SMNVEV (reference sequence). The V gene end was trimmed by 3 bases and the J gene end by 4 bases; junction bases not matched to a gene: 10. Here the CDR3 reads CASSFIGGAIGTGELFF. The CDR3 DNA sequence: TGTGCCAGCAGTTTTATCGGGGGGGCCATCGGCACCGGGGAGCTGTTTTTT.

The V call is TRBV2, the J call TRBJ2-1, with 8 nucleotides matching TRBD2. Germline V lookup: CDR1 SNHLY, CDR2 FYNNEI. This CDR3 comprises 15 residues. The junction had 6 bases not matched to a gene; V was cut back by 2 bases and J by 6 bases. Here the CDR3 reads CASSELRGVPNEQFF. The CDR3 region has the DNA TGTGCCAGCAGTGAACTGCGGGGGGTCCCCAATGAGCAGTTCTTC.

This clone has only a few counts. The gene calls are TRBV7-3 and TRBJ2-6; unclear D gene. V lost 5 bases to trimming and J lost 0 bases, with 2 bases between them. Germline V gene sequence: CDR1 SGHTA, CDR2 FQGTGA. The CDR3 runs 13 residues. The CDR3 loop is CASSISGANVLTF. Here the CDR3 DNA reads TGTGCCAGCAGCATCTCTGGGGCCAACGTCCTGACTTTC.

This sequence joins TRBV5-1 and TRBJ2-3; TRBD1 matches at 9 bases. V shed 2 bases, J shed 1 base, and the junction held 2 bases outside the gene matches. This CDR3 contains 15 residues. The V gene's germline CDR1 is SGHRS and CDR2 YFSETQ. This CDR3 is CASSFGDRGTDTQYF. The DNA for the CDR3 is TGCGCCAGCAGCTTCGGGGACAGGGGCACAGATACGCAGTATTTT.